This T cell receptor (beta chain) was found in a study of T cell changes during pregnancy in multiple sclerosis. This CDR3 comprises 16 residues. Between the trimmed V and J ends, which lost 4 bases and 0 bases, there was a span of 13 bases. Germline V gene lookup returns CDR1 SGHDT and CDR2 YYEEEE. Profiling relied on immunoSEQ multiplex PCR, and the TCRdb table lists in-frame clones only, not all of them. Of under 45,000 clones listed, about nine tenths were seen once; the top ten hold 0.95% to 1.5%. Sequenced here: CD4+ T cells from peripheral blood mononuclear cells, sampled in the second trimester of pregnancy. The clonotype was recovered from a female donor with multiple sclerosis, enrolled in a pregnancy study. The V and J genes are TRBV5-6 and TRBJ1-4, with unresolved D. The CDR3 region is CASSEFGIATNEKLFF. DNA for the CDR3: TGTGCCAGCAGCGAATTCGGGATCGCAACTAATGAAAAACTGTTTTTT. Filled out from reference TRBV5-6 and TRBJ1-4, the complete variable domain reads DAGVTQSPTHLIKTRGQQVTLRCSPKSGHDTVSWYQQALGQGPQFIFQYYEEEERQRGNFPDRFSGHQFPNYSSELNVNALLLGDSALYLCASSEFGIATNEKLFFGSGTQLSVL.